This T cell receptor (beta chain) was captured by sequencing in a study of T-cell reconstitution after alpha-beta-depleted transplantation in children. The CDR3 totals 13 residues. Per the germline V gene, CDR1 is SGHKS and CDR2 is YYEKEE (reference sequence). The V end was cut by 4 bases, the J end by 3 bases, with 7 bases between. TCRbeta library construction was performed incorporating unique molecular identifiers. TCRdb re-called the PCR reads with MiXCR, one entry per CDR3 protein. Of 450,000 to 550,000 distinct CDR3 sequences listed, around 10% are singletons. This TCR was sampled from a female patient aged 2-15 years who had a stem cell transplant for aplastic anemia, so the T cells may come from the graft donor. The chain is built from TRBV5-5 and TRBJ2-2; no clear D. The specimen was PBMCs, mostly from graft donor cells, collected 180 days after TCRalphabeta/CD19-depleted stem cell transplant. The CDR3 loop is CASSQDYTGELFF. CDR3 bases: TGTGCCAGCAGCCAGGATTACACCGGGGAGCTGTTTTTT. The full variable domain, completed using reference TRBV5-5 and TRBJ2-2, is DAGVTQSPTHLIKTRGQQVTLRCSPISGHKSVSWYQQVLGQGPQFIFQYYEKEERGRGNFPDRFSARQFPNYSSELNVNALLLGDSALYLCASSQDYTGELFFGEGSRLTVL.